Below, 6 T cell receptor beta chains from the same sample are listed, as sequenced in a study of blood T cell repertoires in COVID-19. Method: immunoSEQ multiplex PCR; TCRdb's copy keeps in-frame clones and lacks some. This sample has some 53,000 clones, with more than 75% found just once. Sequenced material: peripheral blood. The receptors here all came from a human donor with active COVID-19. The donor label of this sample is uncertain.

The chain carries TRBV21-1 and TRBJ2-3; TRBD1, the table's D call, lacks a check against the DNA. TRBV21-1 is flagged as a pseudogene. This CDR3 has 17 residues. The CDR3 nucleotides read TGTGCCAGCAGCAACGATGGGACAGGGATTAGCACAGATACGCAGTATTTT. Its translation is CASSNDGTGISTDTQYF.

The genes are TRBV7-2 and TRBJ2-1; D possibly corresponds to TRBD1 (5 bases). CDR1 is SGHTA and CDR2 is FQGNSA in the germline V gene. V was trimmed by 4 bases and J by 4 bases, leaving 17 bases between them. The CDR3 consists of 16 residues. CDR3 in DNA: TGTGCCAGCAGCTCCTGGGCTAGGGGCTCTTACAATGAGCAGTTCTTC. This encodes CASSSWARGSYNEQFF.

This clone was seen only a few times. The chain is built from TRBV2 and TRBJ2-5, with 11 bases identical to TRBD1. The V gene's germline CDR1 is SNHLY and CDR2 FYNNEI. The V segment lost 3 bases and the J segment 0 bases; nucleotides outside the gene matches: 3. CDR3 length: 16 residues. The CDR3 nucleotides read TGTGCCAGCAGTGACCCGGGACAGGGGGACCAAGAGACCCAGTACTTC. Residues: CASSDPGQGDQETQYF.

This chain links TRBV7-9 with TRBJ2-5, with 9 bases aligning to TRBD2. In germline, CDR1 is SEHNR, CDR2 FQNEAQ (reference sequence). The CDR3 covers 16 residues. J lost 4 bases, V lost 5 bases, and 11 bases had no gene match. The CDR3 coding sequence is TGTGCCAGCAGCGCCCGAAGGGGCGGGGGGGCAGAGACCCAGTACTTC. It codes for CASSARRGGGAETQYF.

Only one count was recorded for this clone. This chain links TRBV7-6 with TRBJ1-1; a weak D match, TRBD1 (6 bases). The CDR3 is made up of 17 amino acids. CDR1 SGHVS and CDR2 FNYEAQ come from the germline V gene. V was cut by 0 bases and J by 4 bases, with 18 bases left in between. CDR3 sequence (DNA): TGTGCCAGCAGCTTAGCAGGGGGGGGATTGGAGAGCACTGAAGCTTTCTTT. Translated, it gives CASSLAGGGLESTEAFF.

The chain joins TRBV27 to TRBJ2-5; 7 bases are shared with TRBD1. The CDR3 totals 13 residues. The V gene end was trimmed by 5 bases and the J gene end by 5 bases; junction bases not matched to a gene: 5. Germline CDR1 MNHEY, CDR2 SMNVEV (reference sequence). The DNA for the CDR3 is TGTGCCAGCAGTGTGTACAGGGGCGAGACCCAGTACTTC. This encodes CASSVYRGETQYF.